This paragraph covers one TCR beta chain sequence. At one boundary the junction diverges from the germline segment, which might be a read error. The CDR3 sequence is 13 residues long. The V gene's germline CDR1 is MNHEY and CDR2 SMNVEV (reference sequence). These data are taken from a study of cytomegalovirus exposure and HLA in healthy donors. The PCR was carried out with 60 Vbeta primers and 13 Jbeta primers. TCRdb keeps only in-frame clones here, not all; method: immunoSEQ multiplex PCR. Of over 150,000 clones listed, around 77% are singletons. This sequence joins TRBV27 and TRBJ1-2; no reliable D call. The sequence was obtained from a woman aged 30 to 39 in good health and CMV-seronegative. The sequencing sample was made of PBMCs. CDR3 protein: CASSSPEGYGYPF. The CDR3, as DNA: TGTGCCAGCAGTTCTCCTGAGGGATATGGCTACCCCTTC.